This T cell receptor (beta chain) was documented in a study of technical replicates of blood from several donors (dated by TCRdb to about 2017). Its CDR3 holds 16 amino acids, cysteine through phenylalanine. CDR3 DNA only is kept here, 48 bases in frame from base 1. CDR1 KGHSH and CDR2 LQKENI are derived from the germline V gene. Germline trimming: 4 bases from V, 1 base from J; junction bases outside gene matches: 9. The library was built by means of the immunoSEQ multiplex PCR assay. The source is immuneACCESS, and TCRdb retained only in-frame sequences with V and J called. Part of the clones is not carried over; for the studies checked, unresolved V genes explain less than half of this, and the remainder is unexplained. The sample profile shows about 61,000 clones; 95% to 98% of them were found once. The top ten clones comprise about 0.2% of the sample. This clone was counted between two and nine times. The target of this receptor is not known. The input lacks base qualities; no much larger clone sits a single base away.

This clonotype originated in a human donor in good health. Material: T cells isolated from PBMCs. The chain is assembled from TRBV18 and TRBJ2-7; 8 nucleotides in the junction match TRBD1. The CDR3 here reads CASSHPDRAGSYEQYF. The DNA reads as follows: TGTGCCAGCTCACACCCGGACAGGGCAGGATCCTACGAGCAGTACTTC.